This T cell receptor beta chain was recorded in a study of blood T cell repertoires in COVID-19. Study information: The United States, Italy and Spain supplied acute and convalescent COVID-19 samples. T cells, B-cell-depleted T cells, or PBMCs supplied cDNA or gDNA.

The CDR3 covers 15 residues. V was clipped by 4 bases and J by 7 bases; unmatched bases: 12. Germline CDR1 SGHDT, CDR2 YYEEEE. Original processing notes: Nucleated cell number was recorded as an estimate derived from reference gene primer amplification. Measured with immunoSEQ multiplex PCR; TCRdb has only the in-frame clones, and not every one. The V and J calls and the clone size are those of that table, but D and trimming were determined from the DNA. The sample lists 470,000 or so clones, about 90% seen once, with approximately 2% in the top ten. Specimen: PBMCs or T cells enriched from blood (not recorded which). The chain employs TRBV5-6 and TRBJ1-1; 8 bases align to TRBD1. The TCR originated in a woman under 30 with acute COVID-19. For the CDR3, the DNA is TGTGCCAGCAGCGGGGGATTGGACAGGGAAGATGAAGCTTTCTTT. This encodes CASSGGLDREDEAFF.